This is a list of T cell receptor beta chains from one sample in a study of blood T cell repertoires in COVID-19. Data came from immunoSEQ multiplex PCR; TCRdb stores just in-frame clones and leaves some out. The table has around 81,000 clones, roughly 78% seen once. The sequenced sample was peripheral blood. These receptors came from a human donor in a cohort sampled during active COVID-19. Both conserved end residues are trimmed from each CDR3. D genes are given only for firm matches.

TRBJ1-5	-	TRBV15	ATSRGGGSRENQPQH
TRBJ2-5	-	TRBV30	AWSRDSETQY
TRBJ1-1	-	TRBV27	ASNRNPEGNTEAF
TRBJ1-1	-	TRBV7-8	ASSLAAWLVFPILNTEAF
TRBJ2-7	TRBD2	TRBV27	ASSFSRGGTNIHEQY
TRBJ1-1	-	TRBV6-5	ASRSLDTEAF
TRBJ1-5	TRBD1	TRBV7-8	ASSHRDRGRFQPQH
TRBJ2-7	-	TRBV3-1/TRBV3-2	ASSQEGPYEQY
TRBJ1-5	-	TRBV5-1	ASSPHPALGADQPQH
TRBJ1-1	-	TRBV4-3	ASSQDLKLGSRTEAF
TRBJ2-7	-	TRBV12-5	ASGGRRTNYEQY
TRBJ1-1	-	TRBV30	AWRRTVMNTEAF
TRBJ1-1	-	TRBV27	ASSLLGQENTEAF
TRBJ2-7	-	TRBV6-1	ASSEAQAEQY
TRBJ2-7	-	TRBV14	ASSQVEGLEQY
TRBJ1-5	-	TRBV11-3	ASSLGPGNQPQH
TRBJ1-4	TRBD1	TRBV2	ASSLTGVGEKLF
TRBJ1-6	TRBD1	TRBV4-3	ASSLIPGQGNSPLH
TRBJ2-1	-	TRBV11-2	ASSLPGIGEQF
TRBJ1-5	-	TRBV2	ASSVVGQGGQPQH
TRBJ1-2	-	TRBV9	ASSVAPTGAEGYGYT
TRBJ2-5	-	TRBV5-1	ASSLVAGRETQY
TRBJ2-1	TRBD1	TRBV7-6	ASSLDRAGYNEQF
TRBJ1-5	-	TRBV2	ASRKPGAGYNQPQH
TRBJ1-1	-	TRBV19	ASSQQRHTEAF
TRBJ2-7	TRBD1	TRBV12-3/TRBV12-4	ASSRTGGEQY
TRBJ1-1	-	TRBV29-1	SVASFPGGTEAF
TRBJ2-7	-	TRBV6-4	AGQVRYEQY
TRBJ1-4	-	TRBV5-6	ASSLGITGLANEKLF
TRBJ2-7	-	TRBV11-2	ASSHGQVS
TRBJ1-1	-	TRBV5-1	ASSLGGGTEAF
TRBJ2-7	TRBD1	TRBV6-5	ASSNLGQGYEQY
TRBJ1-5	TRBD1	TRBV6-1	ASSERQNRGNQPQH
TRBJ2-7	TRBD2	TRBV6-5	ASTHGGEGYEQY
TRBJ1-5	TRBD1	TRBV6-6	ASDRGTQPQH
TRBJ1-3	TRBD1	TRBV13	ASSLGQTGNTIY
TRBJ1-4	-	TRBV6-5	APTGWQVNEKLF
TRBJ1-5	-	TRBV12-3/TRBV12-4	ASSKTENQPQH
TRBJ2-7	TRBD2	TRBV2	ASSWEGYYEQY
TRBJ1-1	TRBD1	TRBV6-5	ASTQQGATEAF
TRBJ1-6	-	TRBV9	ASSARLNSPLH
TRBJ2-5	-	TRBV7-9	ASSFFRGGQETQY
TRBJ2-7	-	TRBV4-3	ASSQGVGRNEQY
TRBJ2-3	-	TRBV10-3	ATKEGSTDTQY
TRBJ1-2	TRBD1	TRBV7-2	ASSYLDRLNYGYT
TRBJ1-5	TRBD1	TRBV9	ASSGQDRGNQPQH
TRBJ2-1	-	TRBV30	AWSSSYNEQF
TRBJ1-2	-	TRBV4-2	ASSQAASGIGGYT
TRBJ1-5	-	TRBV3-1/TRBV3-2	ASSDGGRNQPQH
TRBJ2-3	TRBD2	TRBV15	ATSRAAGGGTDTQY
TRBJ2-6	-	TRBV3-1/TRBV3-2	ASSQARSGSGANVLT
TRBJ1-1	TRBD1	TRBV5-1	ASSWGQGVLAEAF
TRBJ2-2	-	TRBV7-3	ASSLTPGRDGELF
TRBJ2-7	TRBD2	TRBV7-2	ASSMSGVEQY
TRBJ1-5	TRBD1	TRBV19	ASSSEGARQPQH